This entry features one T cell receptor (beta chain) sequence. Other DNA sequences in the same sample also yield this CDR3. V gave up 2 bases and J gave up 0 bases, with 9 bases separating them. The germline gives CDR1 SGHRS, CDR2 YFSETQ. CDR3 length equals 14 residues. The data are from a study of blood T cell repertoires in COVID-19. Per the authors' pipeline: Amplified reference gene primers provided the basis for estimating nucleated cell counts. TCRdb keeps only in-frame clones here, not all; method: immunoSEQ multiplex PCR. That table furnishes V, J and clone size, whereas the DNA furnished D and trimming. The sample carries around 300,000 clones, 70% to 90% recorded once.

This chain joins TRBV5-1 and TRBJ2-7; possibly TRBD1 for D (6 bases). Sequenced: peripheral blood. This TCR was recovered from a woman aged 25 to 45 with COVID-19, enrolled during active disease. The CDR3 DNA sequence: TGCGCCAGCAGCTTAGGACAGAGCTCCTACGAGCAGTACTTC. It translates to CASSLGQSSYEQYF. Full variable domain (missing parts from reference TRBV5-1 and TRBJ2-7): KAGVTQTPRYLIKTRGQQVTLSCSPISGHRSVSWYQQTPGQGLQFLFEYFSETQRNKGNFPGRFSGRQFSNSRSEMNVSTLELGDSALYLCASSLGQSSYEQYFGPGTRLTVT.